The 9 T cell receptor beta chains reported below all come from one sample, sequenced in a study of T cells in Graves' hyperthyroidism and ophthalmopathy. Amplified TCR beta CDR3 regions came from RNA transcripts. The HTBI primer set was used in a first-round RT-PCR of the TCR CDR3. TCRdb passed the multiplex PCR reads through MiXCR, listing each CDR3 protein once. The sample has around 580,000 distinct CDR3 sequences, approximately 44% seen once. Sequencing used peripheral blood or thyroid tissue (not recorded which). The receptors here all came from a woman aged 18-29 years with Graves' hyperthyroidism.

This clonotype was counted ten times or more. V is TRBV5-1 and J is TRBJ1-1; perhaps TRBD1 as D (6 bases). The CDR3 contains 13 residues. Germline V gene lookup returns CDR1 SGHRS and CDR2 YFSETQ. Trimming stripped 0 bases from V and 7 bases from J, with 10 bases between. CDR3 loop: CASSLGLQGEAFF. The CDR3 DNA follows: TGCGCCAGCAGCTTGGGATTACAGGGTGAAGCTTTCTTT.

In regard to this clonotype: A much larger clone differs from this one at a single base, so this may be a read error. For the CDR3, the DNA is TGTGCCAGCAACTTGGTTGGAGGAACGAATCAGCCCCAGCATTTT. Translating gives CASNLVGGTNQPQHF. The chain recombines TRBV7-9 with TRBJ1-5; no definite D call. The CDR3 spans 15 residues. Trimming pared 7 bases from V and 4 bases from J, leaving 17 bases between. The germline V gene encodes CDR1 SEHNR and CDR2 FQNEAQ (reference sequence).

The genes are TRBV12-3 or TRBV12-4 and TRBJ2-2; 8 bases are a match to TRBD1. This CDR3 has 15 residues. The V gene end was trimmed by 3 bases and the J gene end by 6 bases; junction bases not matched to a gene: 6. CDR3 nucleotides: TGTGCCAGCAGTTTTTTGACAGGGGTTCCCGGGGAGCTGTTTTTT. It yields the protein CASSFLTGVPGELFF.

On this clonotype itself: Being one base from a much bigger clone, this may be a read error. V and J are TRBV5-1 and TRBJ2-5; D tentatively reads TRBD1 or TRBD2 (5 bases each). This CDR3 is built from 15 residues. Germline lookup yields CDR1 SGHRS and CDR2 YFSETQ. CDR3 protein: CAGSAAGRIQETQYF. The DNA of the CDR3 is TGCGCCGGCAGTGCGGCAGGGAGAATCCAAGAGACCCAGTACTTC. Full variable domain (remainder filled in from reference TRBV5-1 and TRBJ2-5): KAGVTQTPRYLIKTRGQQVTLSCSPISGHRSVSWYQQTPGQGLQFLFEYFSETQRNKGNFPGRFSGRQFSNSRSEMNVSTLELGDSALYLCAGSAAGRIQETQYFGPGTRLLVL.

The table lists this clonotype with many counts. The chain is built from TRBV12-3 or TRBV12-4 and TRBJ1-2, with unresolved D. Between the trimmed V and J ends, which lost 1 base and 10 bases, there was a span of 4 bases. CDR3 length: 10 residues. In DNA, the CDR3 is TGTGCCAGCAGTTTAGGGCTCTACACCTTC. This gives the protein CASSLGLYTF.

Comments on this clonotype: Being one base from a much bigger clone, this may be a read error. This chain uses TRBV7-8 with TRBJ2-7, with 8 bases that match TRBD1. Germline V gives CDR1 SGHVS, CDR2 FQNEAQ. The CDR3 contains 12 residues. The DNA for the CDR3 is TGTGCCAGCAGCTTCAGGGGGCACGAGCGGTACTTC. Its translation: CASSFRGHERYF.

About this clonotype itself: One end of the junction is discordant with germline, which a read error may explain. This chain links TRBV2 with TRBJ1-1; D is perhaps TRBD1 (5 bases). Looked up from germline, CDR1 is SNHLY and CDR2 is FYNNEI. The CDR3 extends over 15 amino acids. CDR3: CAISGPGTSGIEAFF. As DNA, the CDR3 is TGTGCCATCAGTGGGCCCGGGACTAGCGGGATTGAAGCTTTCTTT.

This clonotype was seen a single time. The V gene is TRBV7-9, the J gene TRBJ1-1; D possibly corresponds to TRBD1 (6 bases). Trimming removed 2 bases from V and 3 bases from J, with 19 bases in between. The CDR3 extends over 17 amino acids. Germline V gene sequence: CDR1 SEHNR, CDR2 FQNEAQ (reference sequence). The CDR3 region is CASSLKLGGQSDTEAFF. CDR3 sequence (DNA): TGTGCCAGCAGCTTAAAGTTGGGCGGACAGTCGGACACTGAAGCTTTCTTT.

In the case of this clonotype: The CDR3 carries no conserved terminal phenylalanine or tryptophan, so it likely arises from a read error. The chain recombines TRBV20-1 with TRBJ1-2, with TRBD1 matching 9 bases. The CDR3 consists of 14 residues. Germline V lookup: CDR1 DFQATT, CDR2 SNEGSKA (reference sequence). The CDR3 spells CSASNIGQGLGYTS. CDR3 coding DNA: TGCAGCGCTAGCAACATTGGACAGGGGTTGGGCTACACCTCC.